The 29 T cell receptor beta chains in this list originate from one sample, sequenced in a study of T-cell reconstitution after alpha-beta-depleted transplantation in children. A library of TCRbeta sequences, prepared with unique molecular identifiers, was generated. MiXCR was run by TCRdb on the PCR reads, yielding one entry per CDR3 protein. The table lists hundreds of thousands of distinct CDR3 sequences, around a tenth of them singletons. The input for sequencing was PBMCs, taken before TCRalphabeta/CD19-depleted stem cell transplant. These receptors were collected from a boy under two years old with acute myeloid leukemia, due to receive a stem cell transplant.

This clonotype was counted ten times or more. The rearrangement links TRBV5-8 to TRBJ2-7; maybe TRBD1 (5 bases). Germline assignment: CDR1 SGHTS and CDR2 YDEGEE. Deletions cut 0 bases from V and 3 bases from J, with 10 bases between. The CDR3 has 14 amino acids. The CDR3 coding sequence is TGTGCCAGCAGCTTGGTTGGCAGGGTCTACGAGCAGTACTTC. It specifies CASSLVGRVYEQYF.

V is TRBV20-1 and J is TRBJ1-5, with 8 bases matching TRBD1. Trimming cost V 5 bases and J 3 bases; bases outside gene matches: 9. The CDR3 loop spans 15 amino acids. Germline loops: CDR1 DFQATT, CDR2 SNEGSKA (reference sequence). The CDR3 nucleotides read TGCAGTGCTTATACAGGGGGGCTCTACAATCAGCCCCAGCATTTT. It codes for CSAYTGGLYNQPQHF.

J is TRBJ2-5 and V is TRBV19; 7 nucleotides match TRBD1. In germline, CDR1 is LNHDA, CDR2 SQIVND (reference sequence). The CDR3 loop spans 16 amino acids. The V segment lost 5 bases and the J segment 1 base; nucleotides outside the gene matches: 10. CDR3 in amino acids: CASSSPFGTVQETQYF. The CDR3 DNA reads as TGTGCCAGTAGTTCGCCGTTCGGGACAGTCCAAGAGACCCAGTACTTC.

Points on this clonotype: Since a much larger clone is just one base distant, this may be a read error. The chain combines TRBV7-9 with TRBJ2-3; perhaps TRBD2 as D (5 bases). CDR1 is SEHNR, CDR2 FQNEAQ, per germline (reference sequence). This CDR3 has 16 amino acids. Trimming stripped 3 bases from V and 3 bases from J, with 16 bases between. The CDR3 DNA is TGTGCCAGCAGCTTCCGGACTGCGTGGGTGACAGATACGCAGTATTTT. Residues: CASSFRTAWVTDTQYF. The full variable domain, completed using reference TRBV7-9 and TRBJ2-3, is DTGVSQNPRHKITKRGQNVTFRCDPISEHNRLYWYRQTLGQGPEFLTYFQNEAQLEKSRLLSDRFSAERPKGSFSTLEIQRTEQGDSAMYLCASSFRTAWVTDTQYFGPGTRLTVL.

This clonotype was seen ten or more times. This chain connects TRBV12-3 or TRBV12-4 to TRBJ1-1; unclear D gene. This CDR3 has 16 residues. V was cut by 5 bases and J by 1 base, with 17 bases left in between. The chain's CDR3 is CASSPRSVRKNTEAFF. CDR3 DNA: TGTGCCAGCAGTCCTCGGTCGGTCAGAAAGAACACTGAAGCTTTCTTT.

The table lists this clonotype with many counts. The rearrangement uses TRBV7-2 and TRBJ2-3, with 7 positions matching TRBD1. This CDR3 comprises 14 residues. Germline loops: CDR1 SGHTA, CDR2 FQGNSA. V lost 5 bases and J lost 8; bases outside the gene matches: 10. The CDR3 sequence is CASSPRQGMGTQYF. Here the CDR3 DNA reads TGTGCCAGCAGCCCTAGACAGGGAATGGGTACGCAGTATTTT.

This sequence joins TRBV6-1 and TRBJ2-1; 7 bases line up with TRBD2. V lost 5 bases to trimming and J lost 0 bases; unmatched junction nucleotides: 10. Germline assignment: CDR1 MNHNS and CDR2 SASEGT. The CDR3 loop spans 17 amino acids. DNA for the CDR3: TGTGCCAGCAGTAATTCTCTCCGCGGGGGCTCCTACAATGAGCAGTTCTTC. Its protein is CASSNSLRGGSYNEQFF.

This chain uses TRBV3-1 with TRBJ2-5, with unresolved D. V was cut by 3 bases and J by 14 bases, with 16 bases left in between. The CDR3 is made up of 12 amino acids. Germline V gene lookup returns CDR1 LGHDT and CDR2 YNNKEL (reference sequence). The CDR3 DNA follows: TGTGCCAGCAGCCAGGAAGATCGCGGAAACTACTTC. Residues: CASSQEDRGNYF.

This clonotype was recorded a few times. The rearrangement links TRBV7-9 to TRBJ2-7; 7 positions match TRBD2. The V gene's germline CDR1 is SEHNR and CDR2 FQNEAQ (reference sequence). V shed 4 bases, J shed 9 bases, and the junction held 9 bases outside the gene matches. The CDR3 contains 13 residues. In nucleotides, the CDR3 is TGTGCCAGCAGCTCACCGGGGGGAGCTTGGCAGTACTTC. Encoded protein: CASSSPGGAWQYF.

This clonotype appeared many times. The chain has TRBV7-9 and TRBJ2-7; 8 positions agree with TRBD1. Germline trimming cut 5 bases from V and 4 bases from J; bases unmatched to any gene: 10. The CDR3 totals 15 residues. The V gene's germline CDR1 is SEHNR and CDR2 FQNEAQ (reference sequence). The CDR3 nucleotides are TGTGCCAGCAGCCCACGGCCAGGGGGCCCTTACGAGCAGTACTTC. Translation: CASSPRPGGPYEQYF.

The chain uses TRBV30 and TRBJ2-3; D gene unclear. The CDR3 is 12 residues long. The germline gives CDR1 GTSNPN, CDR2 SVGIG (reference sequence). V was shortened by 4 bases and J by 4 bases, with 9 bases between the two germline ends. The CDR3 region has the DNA TGTGCCTGGATTCGGAACGCAGATACGCAGTATTTT. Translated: CAWIRNADTQYF.

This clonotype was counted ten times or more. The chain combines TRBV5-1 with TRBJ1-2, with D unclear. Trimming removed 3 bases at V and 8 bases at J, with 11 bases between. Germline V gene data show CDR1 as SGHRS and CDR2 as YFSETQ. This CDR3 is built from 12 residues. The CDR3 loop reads CASSSPGSGYTF. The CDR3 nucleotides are TGCGCCAGCAGCTCGCCGGGGTCCGGCTACACCTTC.

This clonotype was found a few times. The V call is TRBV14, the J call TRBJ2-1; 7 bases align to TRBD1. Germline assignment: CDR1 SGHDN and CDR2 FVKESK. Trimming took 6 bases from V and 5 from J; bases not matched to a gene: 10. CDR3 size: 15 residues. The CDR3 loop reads CASSRQGWDDNEQFF. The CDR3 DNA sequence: TGTGCCAGCAGTCGACAGGGTTGGGATGACAATGAGCAGTTCTTC. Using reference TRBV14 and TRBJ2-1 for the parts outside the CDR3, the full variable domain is EAGVTQFPSHSVIEKGQTVTLRCDPISGHDNLYWYRRVMGKEIKFLLHFVKESKQDESGMPNNRFLAERTGGTYSTLKVQPAELEDSGVYFCASSRQGWDDNEQFFGPGTRLTVL.

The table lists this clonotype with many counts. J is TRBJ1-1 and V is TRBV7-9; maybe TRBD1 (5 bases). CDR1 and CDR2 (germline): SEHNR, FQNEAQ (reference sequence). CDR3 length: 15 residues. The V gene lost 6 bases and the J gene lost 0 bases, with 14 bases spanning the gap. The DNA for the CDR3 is TGTGCCAGCAGTCCGAAGAGAGGGGTGAACACTGAAGCTTTCTTT. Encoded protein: CASSPKRGVNTEAFF.

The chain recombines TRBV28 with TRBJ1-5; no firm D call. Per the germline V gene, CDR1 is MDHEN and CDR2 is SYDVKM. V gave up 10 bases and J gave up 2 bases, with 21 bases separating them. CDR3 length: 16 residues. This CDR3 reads CATFLGPGRGNQPQHF. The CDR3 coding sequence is TGTGCCACCTTCCTCGGTCCGGGTCGGGGCAATCAGCCCCAGCATTTT.

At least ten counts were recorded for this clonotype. Here the CDR3 reads CASSFNYLQWQETQYF. DNA of the CDR3: TGTGCCAGCAGTTTTAACTATCTTCAATGGCAAGAGACCCAGTACTTC. This sequence joins TRBV12-3 or TRBV12-4 and TRBJ2-5, with D hard to call. The V end lost 3 bases, the J end lost 2 bases, and 16 bases lay between the germline ends. CDR3 size: 16 residues.

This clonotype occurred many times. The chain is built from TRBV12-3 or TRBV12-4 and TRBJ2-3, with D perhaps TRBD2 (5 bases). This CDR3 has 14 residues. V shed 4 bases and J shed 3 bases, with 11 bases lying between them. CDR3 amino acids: CASSSGLTTDTQYF. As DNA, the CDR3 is TGTGCCAGCAGTTCTGGACTCACTACAGATACGCAGTATTTT.

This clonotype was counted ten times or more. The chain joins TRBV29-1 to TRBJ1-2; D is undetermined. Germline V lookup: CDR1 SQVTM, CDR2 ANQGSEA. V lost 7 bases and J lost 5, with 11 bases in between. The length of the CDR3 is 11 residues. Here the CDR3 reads CSARFGYGYTF. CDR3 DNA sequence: TGCAGCGCCCGCTTTGGGTATGGCTACACCTTC.

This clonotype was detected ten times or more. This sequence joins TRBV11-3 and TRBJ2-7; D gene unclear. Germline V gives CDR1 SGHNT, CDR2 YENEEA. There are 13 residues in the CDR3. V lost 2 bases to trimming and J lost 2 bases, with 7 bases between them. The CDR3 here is CASSLISPYEQYF. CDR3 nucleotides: TGTGCCAGCAGCTTAATCAGCCCCTACGAGCAGTACTTC.

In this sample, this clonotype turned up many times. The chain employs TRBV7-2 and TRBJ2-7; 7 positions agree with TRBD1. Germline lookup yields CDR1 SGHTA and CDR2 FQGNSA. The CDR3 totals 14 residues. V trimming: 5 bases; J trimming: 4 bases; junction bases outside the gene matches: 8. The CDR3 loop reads CASSPQGEGYEQYF. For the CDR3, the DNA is TGTGCCAGCAGCCCCCAGGGGGAAGGTTACGAGCAGTACTTC.

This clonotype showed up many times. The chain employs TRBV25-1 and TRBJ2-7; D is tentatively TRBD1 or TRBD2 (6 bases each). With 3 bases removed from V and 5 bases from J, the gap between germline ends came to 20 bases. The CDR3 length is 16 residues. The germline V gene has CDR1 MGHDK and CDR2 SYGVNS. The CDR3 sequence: CASSESGAQGSNEQYF. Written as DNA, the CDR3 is TGTGCCAGCAGTGAGTCGGGGGCGCAGGGTTCCAACGAGCAGTACTTC.

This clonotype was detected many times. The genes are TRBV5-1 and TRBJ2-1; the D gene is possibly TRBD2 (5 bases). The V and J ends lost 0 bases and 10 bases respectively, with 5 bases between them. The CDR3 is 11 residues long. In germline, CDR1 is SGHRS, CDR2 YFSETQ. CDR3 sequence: CASSLAGEQFF. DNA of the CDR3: TGCGCCAGCAGCTTGGCGGGGGAGCAGTTCTTC.

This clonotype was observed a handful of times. The CDR3 spells CASSRDDGKETQYF. In DNA, the CDR3 is TGTGCCAGCAGCCGTGACGACGGAAAAGAGACCCAGTACTTC. This rearrangement joins TRBV7-3 to TRBJ2-5; no clear D gene. The CDR3 totals 14 residues. Germline V CDR1 and CDR2: SGHTA, FQGTGA. With 5 bases removed from V and 3 bases from J, the gap between germline ends came to 13 bases.

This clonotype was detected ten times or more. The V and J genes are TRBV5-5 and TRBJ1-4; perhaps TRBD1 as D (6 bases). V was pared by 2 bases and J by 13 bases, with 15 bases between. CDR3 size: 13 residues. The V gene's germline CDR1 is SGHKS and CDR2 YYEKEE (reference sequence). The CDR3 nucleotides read TGTGCCAGCAGCTTACGAGGACCAGGGGTACTGTTTTTT. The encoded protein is CASSLRGPGVLFF. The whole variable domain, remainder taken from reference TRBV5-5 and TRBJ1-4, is DAGVTQSPTHLIKTRGQQVTLRCSPISGHKSVSWYQQVLGQGPQFIFQYYEKEERGRGNFPDRFSARQFPNYSSELNVNALLLGDSALYLCASSLRGPGVLFFGSGTQLSVL.

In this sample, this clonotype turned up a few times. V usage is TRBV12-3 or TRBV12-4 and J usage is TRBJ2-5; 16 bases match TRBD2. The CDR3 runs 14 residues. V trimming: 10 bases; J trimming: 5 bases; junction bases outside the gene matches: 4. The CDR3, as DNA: TGTGCCACCGGGACTAGCGGGGGGGCGGAGACCCAGTACTTC. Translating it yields CATGTSGGAETQYF.

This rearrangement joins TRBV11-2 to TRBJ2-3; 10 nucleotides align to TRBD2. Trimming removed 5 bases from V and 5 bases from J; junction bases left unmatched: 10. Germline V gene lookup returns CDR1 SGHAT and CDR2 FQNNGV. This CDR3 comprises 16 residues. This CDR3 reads CASSQTSGRVVDTQYF. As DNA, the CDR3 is TGTGCCAGCAGCCAGACTAGCGGGCGAGTGGTAGATACGCAGTATTTT.

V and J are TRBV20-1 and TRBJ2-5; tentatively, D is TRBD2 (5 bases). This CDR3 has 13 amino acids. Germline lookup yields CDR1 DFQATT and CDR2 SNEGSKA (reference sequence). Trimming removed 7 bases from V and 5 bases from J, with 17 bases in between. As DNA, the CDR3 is TGCAGTGTACATGAGGGATATGGGGAGACCCAGTACTTC. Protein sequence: CSVHEGYGETQYF.

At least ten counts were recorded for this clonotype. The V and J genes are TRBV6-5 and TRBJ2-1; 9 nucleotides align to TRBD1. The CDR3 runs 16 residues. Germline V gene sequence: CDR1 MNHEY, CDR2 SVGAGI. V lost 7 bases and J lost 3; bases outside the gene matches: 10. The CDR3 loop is CASNDTPGQGYNEQFF. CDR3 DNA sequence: TGTGCCAGCAACGATACACCGGGACAGGGCTACAATGAGCAGTTCTTC.

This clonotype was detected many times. The CDR3 sequence is CATSDYSTVNEQFF. Written as DNA, the CDR3 is TGTGCCACCAGTGATTACTCGACAGTCAATGAGCAGTTCTTC. The chain links TRBV24-1 to TRBJ2-1; D possibly corresponds to TRBD1 (5 bases). CDR3 length equals 14 residues. Germline V gene data show CDR1 as KGHDR and CDR2 as SFDVKD. V lost 2 bases to trimming and J lost 6 bases, with 10 bases between them.